What follows are 16 T cell receptor beta chains derived from one specimen sequenced in a study of CD8+ T cells in alopecia areata. The sequencing template was cDNA reverse transcribed from extracted RNA. Data came from immunoSEQ multiplex PCR; TCRdb stores just in-frame clones and leaves some out. The table shows 150,000 or so clones, with more than 75% occurring only once. The specimen was CD8+ T cells sorted from blood, collected at week 0. Receptors were obtained from a human donor with alopecia areata.

The genes are TRBV9 and TRBJ2-7, with 9 positions matching TRBD2. The V and J ends lost 2 bases and 3 bases, in that order; junction bases with no gene match: 6. From germline, CDR1 is SGDLS and CDR2 YYNGEE. This CDR3 comprises 15 residues. CDR3: CASSVGGSGSYEQYF. CDR3 DNA: TGTGCCAGCAGCGTCGGGGGTAGCGGGAGCTACGAGCAGTACTTC.

This rearrangement joins TRBV4-2 to TRBJ2-1, with 10 positions matching TRBD2. CDR1 LGHNA and CDR2 YNFKEQ come from the germline V gene. The trim removed 4 bases at V and 0 bases at J, leaving 9 bases unmatched. This CDR3 is built from 18 residues. The CDR3 spells CASSPGGSGGSSYNEQFF. CDR3 nucleotides: TGTGCCAGCAGCCCCGGTGGTAGCGGGGGGAGCTCCTACAATGAGCAGTTCTTC.

The chain combines TRBV28 with TRBJ1-2; 8 nucleotides line up with TRBD1. Germline V lookup: CDR1 MDHEN, CDR2 SYDVKM. The CDR3 has 16 amino acids. Unmatched junction bases numbered 8, after V lost 2 bases and J lost 3 bases. In nucleotides, the CDR3 is TGTGCCAGCAGTTTACTTCAGGGGGCCTCGGACTATGGCTACACCTTC. This sequence encodes CASSLLQGASDYGYTF.

This clone was seen once. The rearrangement links TRBV27 to TRBJ2-3, with D perhaps matching TRBD1 (5 bases). V shed 5 bases and J shed 5 bases, with 14 bases lying between them. The germline CDR1 and CDR2 sequences are MNHEY and SMNVEV (reference sequence). CDR3 length equals 14 residues. This CDR3 reads CASSLGHGLDTQYF. CDR3 nucleotide sequence: TGTGCCAGCAGTCTCGGACACGGATTAGATACGCAGTATTTT.

This clone was seen a handful of times. CDR3 sequence reads: CASSLAEVGNQPQHF. The CDR3 coding sequence is TGTGCCAGCAGCTTGGCCGAGGTGGGTAATCAGCCCCAGCATTTT. V and J are TRBV5-6 and TRBJ1-5, with D uncertain. The V end was cut by 0 bases, the J end by 4 bases, with 11 bases between. Germline lookup yields CDR1 SGHDT and CDR2 YYEEEE. The CDR3 is made up of 15 amino acids.

The chain employs TRBV7-9 and TRBJ1-1; D remains ambiguous. V was cut by 0 bases and J by 3 bases, with 8 bases left in between. The CDR3 totals 14 residues. Per the germline V gene, CDR1 is SEHNR and CDR2 is FQNEAQ (reference sequence). The CDR3 sequence is CASSLAERDTEAFF. The DNA of the CDR3 is TGTGCCAGCAGCTTAGCAGAAAGGGACACTGAAGCTTTCTTT. The whole variable domain, filled in from reference TRBV7-9 and TRBJ1-1, reads DTGVSQNPRHKITKRGQNVTFRCDPISEHNRLYWYRQTLGQGPEFLTYFQNEAQLEKSRLLSDRFSAERPKGSFSTLEIQRTEQGDSAMYLCASSLAERDTEAFFGQGTRLTVV.

The chain is built from TRBV7-8 and TRBJ2-3; 14 bases fit TRBD2. The V gene end was trimmed by 3 bases and the J gene end by 6 bases; junction bases not matched to a gene: 8. CDR1 and CDR2 from the germline V gene are SGHVS and FQNEAQ. This CDR3 is 17 amino acids long. The CDR3 loop reads CASSLGTSGRRGDTQYF. As DNA, the CDR3 is TGTGCCAGCAGCTTGGGGACTAGCGGGAGAAGAGGGGATACGCAGTATTTT. The full variable domain, with the rest looked up from reference TRBV7-8 and TRBJ2-3, is GAGVSQSPRYKVAKRGQDVALRCDPISGHVSLFWYQQALGQGPEFLTYFQNEAQLDKSGLPSDRFFAERPEGSVSTLKIQRTQQEDSAVYLCASSLGTSGRRGDTQYFGPGTRLTVL.

The rearrangement joins TRBV9 to TRBJ2-3; TRBD2 matches at 10 bases. The V gene's germline CDR1 is SGDLS and CDR2 YYNGEE. The CDR3 is 15 amino acids. Trimming removed 3 bases from V and 4 bases from J; junction bases left unmatched: 5. The CDR3 loop reads CASSASGSDADTQYF. Written as DNA, the CDR3 is TGTGCCAGCAGCGCTAGCGGGAGTGACGCAGATACGCAGTATTTT. Full variable domain (missing parts from reference TRBV9 and TRBJ2-3): DSGVTQTPKHLITATGQRVTLRCSPRSGDLSVYWYQQSLDQGLQFLIQYYNGEERAKGNILERFSAQQFPDLHSELNLSSLELGDSALYFCASSASGSDADTQYFGPGTRLTVL.

J is TRBJ2-1 and V is TRBV5-4; TRBD1 aligns across 7 bases. The CDR3 sequence is 14 residues long. J gave up 2 bases and V 4 bases, and 3 bases lay outside the gene matches. Germline V gives CDR1 SGHNT, CDR2 YYREEE (reference sequence). The CDR3 region is CASSPQGTYNEQFF. The DNA of the CDR3 is TGTGCCAGCAGCCCACAGGGGACCTACAATGAGCAGTTCTTC.

The CDR3: CASSENHPNEQFF. For the CDR3, the DNA is TGTGCCAGCAGCGAGAATCATCCCAATGAGCAGTTCTTC. The chain joins TRBV9 to TRBJ2-1; D gene uncertain. CDR1 and CDR2 from the germline V gene are SGDLS and YYNGEE. The CDR3 runs to 13 residues. Trimming took off 3 bases at V and 6 bases at J, with 10 bases between the two ends.

This rearrangement joins TRBV27 to TRBJ2-2; the match to TRBD2 covers 7 bases. Germline V gives CDR1 MNHEY, CDR2 SMNVEV (reference sequence). The V segment lost 6 bases and the J segment 7 bases; nucleotides outside the gene matches: 5. CDR3 size: 13 residues. The CDR3 region is CASSPGGVGELFF. As DNA, the CDR3 is TGTGCCAGCAGCCCGGGAGGTGTCGGGGAGCTGTTTTTT.

The chain has TRBV7-9 and TRBJ2-7, with unresolved D. CDR1 is SEHNR and CDR2 is FQNEAQ in the germline V gene (reference sequence). This CDR3 spans 12 amino acids. V was clipped by 5 bases and J by 0 bases, with 5 bases between them. In DNA, the CDR3 is TGTGCCAGCAGCCCCCACTCCTACGAGCAGTACTTC. The encoded protein is CASSPHSYEQYF.

Turning to this clone: Within the sample, other DNA sequences also encode this same CDR3. The chain has TRBV6-4 and TRBJ2-3, with 11 nucleotides matching TRBD2. The CDR3 contains 14 residues. J gave up 6 bases and V 3 bases, and 2 bases lay outside the gene matches. Per germline, CDR1 MRHNA and CDR2 SNTAGT. CDR3 region: CASSDSGGADTQYF. DNA for the CDR3: TGTGCCAGCAGTGATAGCGGGGGGGCCGATACGCAGTATTTT.

The chain is built from TRBV11-2 and TRBJ2-1; 11 bases line up with TRBD2. CDR3 length equals 17 residues. Losses at the gene ends were 0 bases for V and 4 bases for J; bases not matched to a gene: 5. The germline gives CDR1 SGHAT, CDR2 FQNNGV. The CDR3 is CASSLDISGGDYNEQFF. The DNA for the CDR3 is TGTGCCAGCAGCTTAGATATTAGCGGGGGGGATTACAATGAGCAGTTCTTC. The whole variable domain, filled in from reference TRBV11-2 and TRBJ2-1, reads EAGVAQSPRYKIIEKRQSVAFWCNPISGHATLYWYQQILGQGPKLLIQFQNNGVVDDSQLPKDRFSAERLKGVDSTLKIQPAKLEDSAVYLCASSLDISGGDYNEQFFGPGTRLTVL.

The chain is built from TRBV5-1 and TRBJ2-7, with D uncertain. Germline CDR1 is SGHRS and CDR2 is YFSETQ. The CDR3 sequence is 12 residues long. V lost 4 bases and J 5 bases, leaving 10 bases between the germline ends. CDR3 protein: CASSINKNEQYF. Written as DNA, the CDR3 is TGCGCCAGCAGCATAAACAAAAACGAGCAGTACTTC.

The rearrangement joins TRBV27 to TRBJ2-5; D is unclear. The V and J ends lost 2 bases and 5 bases respectively, with 12 bases between them. The germline V gene encodes CDR1 MNHEY and CDR2 SMNVEV (reference sequence). The CDR3 runs to 14 residues. CDR3 protein: CASSLLSDLETQYF. The CDR3 DNA reads as TGTGCCAGCAGTTTACTTAGTGATCTGGAGACCCAGTACTTC.